The rows below give T cell receptor beta chains drawn from one sample of a study of response to subunit inactivated influenza vaccine. TCRdb reprocessed the RT-PCR reads with MiXCR, giving one entry per CDR3 protein. Of 500,000 to 600,000 distinct CDR3 sequences listed, less than 8% are singletons. Here the sequenced sample was PBMCs from blood, taken around 25 months after vaccination. The origin of the receptors is a man aged 45 to 75 who received an inactivated influenza vaccine. The CDR3 runs from the conserved cysteine through the conserved F or W. Rows may omit the clone size; those that give it use once, few, many or a size class.

cdr3_aa,clone_size,v_call,j_call
CASSLTGLAGGIEQYF,few,TRBV7-2,TRBJ2-7
CSVEVRGPYEQYF,few,TRBV29-1,TRBJ2-7
CASSSASHEQYF,many,TRBV5-5,TRBJ2-7
CASSNGGLSPQHF,many,TRBV12-3/TRBV12-4,TRBJ1-5
CASSQSGTPSGYTF,few,TRBV5-1,TRBJ1-2
CASSSNGDQPQHF,few,TRBV7-2,TRBJ1-5
CASSLELNQPQHF,many,TRBV5-1,TRBJ1-5
CASSLAQRGGQNIQYF,few,TRBV7-2,TRBJ2-4
CASSGSGRAASYNEQFF,NA,TRBV2,TRBJ2-1
CAILAGGPYNEQFF,NA,TRBV12-3/TRBV12-4,TRBJ2-1
CSAYRGSSTDTQYF,few,TRBV20-1,TRBJ2-3
CASSRDGNSYEQYF,many,TRBV18,TRBJ2-7
CSVGKLAGINEQYF,few,TRBV29-1,TRBJ2-7
CASSIASDTQYF,many,TRBV5-1,TRBJ2-3
CSVGVSLNEKLFF,many,TRBV29-1,TRBJ1-4
CSVETGSSDIQYF,many,TRBV29-1,TRBJ2-4
CSARRPNSGGRSYEQYF,many,TRBV20-1,TRBJ2-7
CSVEVRLADSTDTQYF,many,TRBV29-1,TRBJ2-3
CASSLVRTREQYF,NA,TRBV7-8,TRBJ2-7
CASSFDERVGEKLFF,NA,TRBV7-2,TRBJ1-4
CASSLDYEQYF,many,TRBV5-1,TRBJ2-7
CASSLAGQDPEAFF,many,TRBV5-1,TRBJ1-1
CASSGQPQETQYF,many,TRBV7-3,TRBJ2-5
CAISESITGGLNEQFF,NA,TRBV10-3,TRBJ2-1
CSASLRDGYTEAFF,few,TRBV20-1,TRBJ1-1
CASSPGTNQPQHF,few,TRBV4-2,TRBJ1-5
CASSLSGGYNEQFF,many,TRBV5-1,TRBJ2-1
CASSWWDRRITGELFF,few,TRBV5-1,TRBJ2-2
CASSVGQGTNVLTF,NA,TRBV9,TRBJ2-6
CASRATGAIGEKLFF,NA,TRBV7-2,TRBJ1-4
CASSPNRKETQYF,NA,TRBV6-6,TRBJ2-5
CASSLRWGPGDYNEQFF,few,TRBV28,TRBJ2-1
CASRGDRMNTEAFF,NA,TRBV12-3/TRBV12-4,TRBJ1-1
CASSPASGTSAPLRSYNEQFF,few,TRBV11-1,TRBJ2-1
CASSPGTGGAGEQYF,NA,TRBV27,TRBJ2-7
CSARGLALVPSYNEQFF,many,TRBV20-1,TRBJ2-1
CASSLRGGLTGELFF,many,TRBV12-3/TRBV12-4,TRBJ2-2
CSASGHISNQPQHF,few,TRBV20-1,TRBJ1-5
CASSVVGTNYEQFF,many,TRBV9,TRBJ2-1
CASSADGLHSYEQYF,many,TRBV6-1,TRBJ2-7
CASSQDIGREGEQFF,few,TRBV4-3,TRBJ2-1
CATSSPGTRSYNEQFF,few,TRBV15,TRBJ2-1
CASSPRGVYNEQFF,many,TRBV6-1,TRBJ2-1
CASSPGLLSGGSYNEQFF,NA,TRBV5-6,TRBJ2-1
CSASHFGTASSGNTIYF,few,TRBV20-1,TRBJ1-3